Listed below are T cell receptor beta chains from one sample, sequenced in a study of blood T cell repertoires in COVID-19. Assay: immunoSEQ multiplex PCR; the TCRdb copy retains only in-frame clones and omits some. The sample has approximately 300,000 clones, 75% to 95% seen once. Sequenced material: peripheral blood. Every receptor here comes from a woman aged 25 to 39 with COVID-19, enrolled during active disease. Both conserved end residues are part of each CDR3. Fields, in order: D gene, V gene, J gene, clone size, CDR3 protein. D genes are given only for firm matches. For some rows the clone size is stated as once, few or many, or as a class when expanded; others skip it.

D: .; V: TRBV28; J: TRBJ1-6; size: .; CDR3: CASQPWTAVSPLHF
D: .; V: TRBV6-5; J: TRBJ1-5; size: .; CDR3: CASSLTGNQPQHF
D: TRBD1; V: TRBV19; J: TRBJ1-2; size: .; CDR3: CASNPAQTGTRGYTF
D: .; V: TRBV28; J: TRBJ1-5; size: once; CDR3: CASSSDSDYSNQPQHF
D: .; V: TRBV2; J: TRBJ1-2; size: .; CDR3: CASSEPGTLNYGYTF
D: TRBD1; V: TRBV7-2; J: TRBJ1-1; size: .; CDR3: CASSRDRVTEAFF
D: .; V: TRBV24-1; J: TRBJ2-1; size: .; CDR3: CATSDLRLDYNEQFF
D: TRBD2; V: TRBV6-5; J: TRBJ2-7; size: .; CDR3: CASSPKRGNSYEQYF
D: TRBD1; V: TRBV9; J: TRBJ1-2; size: .; CDR3: CASSPLGQSLYGYTF
D: .; V: TRBV4-1; J: TRBJ2-7; size: once; CDR3: CASSSRLSGTYEQYF
D: .; V: TRBV6-2/TRBV6-3; J: TRBJ2-4; size: .; CDR3: CASSGRQVLAKNIQYF
D: .; V: TRBV4-1; J: TRBJ1-1; size: .; CDR3: CASSQVGGSTEAFF
D: TRBD2; V: TRBV6-5; J: TRBJ2-1; size: .; CDR3: CASSRGGNTYNEQFF
D: .; V: TRBV5-1; J: TRBJ2-7; size: few; CDR3: CASSLMASEGREEQYF
D: .; V: TRBV6-5; J: TRBJ2-2; size: .; CDR3: CASSYGRTGELFF
D: .; V: TRBV30; J: TRBJ2-7; size: once; CDR3: CAWRYTGGGYEQYF
D: .; V: TRBV2; J: TRBJ1-5; size: few; CDR3: CASSPDRYFNQPQHF
D: TRBD2; V: TRBV19; J: TRBJ2-1; size: .; CDR3: CASSIRGVGSYNEQFF
D: TRBD1; V: TRBV3-1/TRBV3-2; J: TRBJ1-1; size: once; CDR3: CASSRDREGTNTEAFF
D: TRBD1; V: TRBV27; J: TRBJ2-3; size: .; CDR3: CASNTNRGSTDTQYF
D: TRBD1; V: TRBV5-4; J: TRBJ2-7; size: .; CDR3: CASSVGQGAYEQYF
D: .; V: TRBV29-1; J: TRBJ1-2; size: .; CDR3: CSVGENYGYTF
D: .; V: TRBV16; J: TRBJ2-2; size: .; CDR3: CASSQLGANGELFF
D: .; V: TRBV13; J: TRBJ1-3; size: .; CDR3: CASSLGAGNTIYF
D: .; V: TRBV5-6; J: TRBJ2-7; size: .; CDR3: CASSPVSGYEQYF
D: .; V: TRBV10-3; J: TRBJ2-3; size: .; CDR3: CAINRGGDTDTQYF
D: .; V: TRBV7-2; J: TRBJ2-7; size: once; CDR3: CASSFPTYEQYF
D: TRBD2; V: TRBV10-2; J: TRBJ2-4; size: .; CDR3: CASSESSGRSAVPLAKNIQYF
D: TRBD1; V: TRBV2; J: TRBJ1-2; size: .; CDR3: CASNPRGIYGYTF
D: TRBD1; V: TRBV6-2/TRBV6-3; J: TRBJ1-2; size: .; CDR3: CASSYGQGAWGYTF
D: TRBD1; V: TRBV9; J: TRBJ1-6; size: .; CDR3: CASSPGTGVDSPLHF
D: .; V: TRBV4-1; J: TRBJ1-5; size: .; CDR3: CASSQDKIRGWQPQHF
D: TRBD2; V: TRBV6-2/TRBV6-3; J: TRBJ2-7; size: .; CDR3: CASSGTSADEQYF
D: .; V: TRBV11-3; J: TRBJ2-2; size: .; CDR3: CASSTGSFGTGELFF
D: .; V: TRBV5-1; J: TRBJ2-5; size: .; CDR3: CASSFNSAPEVKTQYF
D: .; V: TRBV24-1; J: TRBJ2-3; size: .; CDR3: CATRDGGATDTQYF
D: .; V: TRBV5-4; J: TRBJ2-3; size: .; CDR3: CASSLARAHTQYF
D: .; V: TRBV7-2; J: TRBJ2-1; size: .; CDR3: CASSTWTGHEQFF
D: .; V: TRBV5-1; J: TRBJ1-2; size: .; CDR3: CASSSGAGDYGYTF
D: TRBD1; V: TRBV5-4; J: TRBJ1-4; size: .; CDR3: CASSKQGDRSEKLFF
D: .; V: TRBV6-5; J: TRBJ1-1; size: .; CDR3: CASSRGGRTEAFF
D: TRBD1; V: TRBV29-1; J: TRBJ2-7; size: once; CDR3: CSVARDSSYEQYF
D: .; V: TRBV10-3; J: TRBJ2-7; size: .; CDR3: CATNAGTYEQYF
D: .; V: TRBV5-8; J: TRBJ2-3; size: once; CDR3: CASSSHARVHTDTQYF
D: TRBD2; V: TRBV7-3; J: TRBJ2-2; size: .; CDR3: CASSPAGTRVTGELFF
D: .; V: TRBV7-9; J: TRBJ1-1; size: .; CDR3: CASTPGGVTEAFF
D: .; V: TRBV11-2; J: TRBJ2-2; size: .; CDR3: CASSSRVLNTGELFF
D: .; V: TRBV16; J: TRBJ1-1; size: .; CDR3: CASSQTGETTEAFF
D: .; V: TRBV2; J: TRBJ1-4; size: once; CDR3: CASEQGWQKLFF
D: .; V: TRBV27; J: TRBJ2-3; size: .; CDR3: CASSLGSGTTDTQYF
D: TRBD1; V: TRBV2; J: TRBJ1-5; size: .; CDR3: CASRQGSNQPQHF
D: .; V: TRBV5-6; J: TRBJ2-7; size: .; CDR3: CASTRGNRIYEQYF
D: TRBD2; V: TRBV30; J: TRBJ2-2; size: .; CDR3: CAWNSGLAGTGELFF
D: TRBD2; V: TRBV5-4; J: TRBJ2-5; size: .; CDR3: CASSQAAGTSSTETQYF
D: .; V: TRBV6-5; J: TRBJ1-4; size: .; CDR3: CASSYSGHTNEKLFF
D: .; V: TRBV9; J: TRBJ2-5; size: .; CDR3: CASSERGGRIQETQYF
D: TRBD2; V: TRBV7-9; J: TRBJ2-1; size: .; CDR3: CASSTLTSGRWVNEQFF
D: .; V: TRBV5-1; J: TRBJ2-2; size: .; CDR3: CASSLYQGGTGELFF